The rows below give T cell receptor beta chains drawn from one sample of a study of cytomegalovirus exposure and HLA in healthy donors. Sequenced by immunoSEQ multiplex PCR; TCRdb stores in-frame clones only, minus some. The sample has about 240,000 clones, 70% to 90% seen once. Sequenced material: PBMCs. Receptor source: a woman aged 60-75 years in good health and CMV-seropositive. Each CDR3 is given with its conserved first and last residue. Fields, in order: J gene, V gene, CDR3 protein.

j_gene: TRBJ2-3
v_gene: TRBV10-3
CDR3aa: CATGVGSRLTDTQYF

j_gene: TRBJ2-5
v_gene: TRBV5-1
CDR3aa: CASSPDRGVETQYF

j_gene: TRBJ2-2
v_gene: TRBV7-6
CDR3aa: CASSLRQTNTGELFF

j_gene: TRBJ2-3
v_gene: TRBV5-1
CDR3aa: CASWRGGTDTQYF

j_gene: TRBJ1-1
v_gene: TRBV9
CDR3aa: CASSVAMAGGNTEAFF

j_gene: TRBJ2-1
v_gene: TRBV14
CDR3aa: CASSHIGGYNEQFF

j_gene: TRBJ1-3
v_gene: TRBV7-8
CDR3aa: CASSRRDFSGNTIYF

j_gene: TRBJ2-7
v_gene: TRBV6-6
CDR3aa: CASSYVGGGVYEQYF

j_gene: TRBJ2-7
v_gene: TRBV4-2
CDR3aa: CASSLPGSRSYEQYF

j_gene: TRBJ2-1
v_gene: TRBV7-2
CDR3aa: CASRSHALPYNEQFF

j_gene: TRBJ2-1
v_gene: TRBV7-3
CDR3aa: CASSQLAPNEQFF

j_gene: TRBJ2-3
v_gene: TRBV11-3
CDR3aa: CASSFEGTTTDTQYF

j_gene: TRBJ1-1
v_gene: TRBV19
CDR3aa: CASSGTSLNTEAFF

j_gene: TRBJ1-5
v_gene: TRBV4-1
CDR3aa: CASSQDWEGLGGNQPQHF

j_gene: TRBJ2-5
v_gene: TRBV12-5
CDR3aa: CASGLGLGLQETQYF

j_gene: TRBJ1-2
v_gene: TRBV5-1
CDR3aa: CASSLGPQINYGYTF

j_gene: TRBJ2-5
v_gene: TRBV9
CDR3aa: CASSVDRVRETQYF

j_gene: TRBJ2-6
v_gene: TRBV27
CDR3aa: CASSISRTGGSGGANVLTF

j_gene: TRBJ2-6
v_gene: TRBV2
CDR3aa: CASYEGAGANVLTF

j_gene: TRBJ2-2
v_gene: TRBV9
CDR3aa: CATATSGSLTGELFF

j_gene: TRBJ1-5
v_gene: TRBV5-1
CDR3aa: CASSNTPGRPQHF

j_gene: TRBJ2-3
v_gene: TRBV6-1
CDR3aa: CASKPLAITDTQYF